This TCR beta chain was profiled in a study of CD8+CD57+ T cells in acquired aplastic anemia. According to the study, genomic DNA was the template for TCR beta VDJ and CDR3 profiling. TCRdb re-called the reads with MiXCR, one entry per CDR3 protein. The data contain 150,000 to 200,000 distinct CDR3 sequences, 55% to 70% of them seen just once; the ten biggest clones take up approximately 44%. Regarding this clonotype: Its antigen is unknown.

Unmatched junction bases numbered 6, after V lost 3 bases and J lost 3 bases. The CDR3 is made up of 15 amino acids. The germline V gene has CDR1 SGHTA and CDR2 FQGTGA. The study's findings and limits: Patients and controls were found to share twenty-nine CD8+ CDR3 sequences. CD8+ Simpson's diversity showed no significant patient-control difference.

The receptor was isolated from a human donor with severe aplastic anemia or a healthy control (not recorded which). The genes are TRBV7-3 and TRBJ2-7; 9 bases line up with TRBD2. Sequenced: sorted CD4+, CD8+, or CD8+CD57+ T cells (not recorded which) from PBMCs. This CDR3 is CASSLGGGARYEQYF. CDR3 coding DNA: TGTGCCAGCAGCTTGGGCGGGGGGGCCCGCTACGAGCAGTACTTC.